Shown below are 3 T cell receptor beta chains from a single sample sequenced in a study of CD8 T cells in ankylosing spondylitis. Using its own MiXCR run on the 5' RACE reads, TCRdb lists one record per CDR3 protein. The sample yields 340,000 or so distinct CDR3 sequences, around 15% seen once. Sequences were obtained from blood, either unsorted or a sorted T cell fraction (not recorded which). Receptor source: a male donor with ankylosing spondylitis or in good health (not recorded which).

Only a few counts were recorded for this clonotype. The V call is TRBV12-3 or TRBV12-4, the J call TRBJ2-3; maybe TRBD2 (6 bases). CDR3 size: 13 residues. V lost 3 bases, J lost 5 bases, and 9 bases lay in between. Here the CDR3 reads CASSFGGQDTQYF. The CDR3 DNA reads TGTGCCAGCAGTTTCGGAGGGCAAGATACGCAGTATTTT.

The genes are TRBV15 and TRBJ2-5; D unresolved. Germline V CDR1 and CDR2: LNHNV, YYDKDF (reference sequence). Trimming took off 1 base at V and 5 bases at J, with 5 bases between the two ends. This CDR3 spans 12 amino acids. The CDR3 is CATSRVEETQYF. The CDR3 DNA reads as TGTGCCACCAGCAGAGTTGAGGAGACCCAGTACTTC.

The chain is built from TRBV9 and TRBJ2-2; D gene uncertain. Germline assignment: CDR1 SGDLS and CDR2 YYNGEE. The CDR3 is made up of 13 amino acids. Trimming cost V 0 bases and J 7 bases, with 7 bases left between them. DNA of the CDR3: TGTGCCAGCAGCGTAGATGATGGCGGGGAGCTGTTTTTT. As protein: CASSVDDGGELFF.